This T cell receptor (beta chain) was documented in a study of blood T cell repertoires in COVID-19. Study at large: Samples came from the United States, Italy and Spain, spanning acute and convalescent COVID-19.

Per germline, CDR1 MDHEN and CDR2 SYDVKM. The V gene lost 3 bases and the J gene lost 8 bases, with 10 bases spanning the gap. This CDR3 has 13 amino acids. This table comes from immunoSEQ multiplex PCR, and its TCRdb copy is limited to in-frame clones, with some not included. Of 30,000 to 45,000 clones listed, about 85% are singletons. The chain combines TRBV28 with TRBJ1-4; no definite D call. This TCR came from a human donor in a cohort sampled during active COVID-19. The sample was peripheral blood. The CDR3 DNA reads TGTGCCAGCAGTTTTGGTGGGCTCGAAAAACTGTTTTTT. It codes for CASSFGGLEKLFF.